These 9 T cell receptor beta chains came from one sample sequenced in a study of blood T cell repertoires in COVID-19. The repertoire was sequenced with immunoSEQ multiplex PCR; TCRdb's copy has only in-frame clones and lacks some. This sample has a few hundred thousand clones; around four fifths occur once, and the top ten carry 4.6%. The material sequenced was peripheral blood. The receptor set was obtained from a man in his 60s who had recovered from COVID-19.

The gene calls are TRBV30 and TRBJ1-3, with 8 bases fitting TRBD1. The CDR3 has 16 residues. Germline values: CDR1 GTSNPN, CDR2 SVGIG (reference sequence). With V trimmed by 0 bases and J by 3 bases, 7 bases remained unmatched. The CDR3 reads CAWSVAGGQGGNTIYF. CDR3 coding DNA: TGTGCCTGGAGTGTCGCAGGCGGACAGGGTGGAAACACCATATATTTT. Variable domain in full (rest from reference TRBV30 and TRBJ1-3): SQTIHQWPATLVQPVGSPLSLECTVEGTSNPNLYWYRQAAGRGLQLLFYSVGIGQISSEVPQNLSASRPQDRQFILSSKKLLLSDSGFYLCAWSVAGGQGGNTIYFGEGSWLTVV.

The chain couples TRBV28 to TRBJ1-6, with 10 bases matching TRBD1. CDR1 MDHEN and CDR2 SYDVKM come from the germline V gene. Losses at the gene ends were 3 bases for V and 4 bases for J; bases not matched to a gene: 0. The CDR3 totals 15 residues. CDR3 bases: TGTGCCAGCAGTTTGGGACAGGGGTATAATTCACCCCTCCACTTT. This gives the protein CASSLGQGYNSPLHF.

The DNA for the CDR3 is TGTGCCAGTAGTCGGGACTGGAGCACAGATACGCAGTATTTT. It specifies CASSRDWSTDTQYF. This chain joins TRBV19 and TRBJ2-3, with D maybe TRBD2 (6 bases). Trimming stripped 5 bases from V and 0 bases from J, with 9 bases between. Germline CDR1 is LNHDA and CDR2 is SQIVND (reference sequence). The CDR3 runs 14 residues. The full variable domain, with the rest looked up from reference TRBV19 and TRBJ2-3, is DGGITQSPKYLFRKEGQNVTLSCEQNLNHDAMYWYRQDPGQGLRLIYYSQIVNDFQKGDIAEGYSVSREKKESFPLTVTSAQKNPTAFYLCASSRDWSTDTQYFGPGTRLTVL.

This sequence joins TRBV7-8 and TRBJ2-2; perhaps TRBD1 as D (7 bases). V lost 4 bases, J lost 8 bases, and 14 bases lay in between. Germline CDR1 and CDR2: SGHVS and FQNEAQ. This CDR3 is 14 amino acids long. The CDR3 nucleotides read TGTGCCAGCAGCTCCCAGGGGGGTGCGGGGGAGCTGTTTTTT. Translated: CASSSQGGAGELFF.

The chain uses TRBV29-1 and TRBJ2-5; a weak D match, TRBD1 (6 bases). CDR3 length: 12 residues. Trimming removed 4 bases from V and 2 bases from J, with 8 bases in between. Germline V gene sequence: CDR1 SQVTM, CDR2 ANQGSEA. The CDR3 reads CSVVTGQETQYF. The CDR3 DNA reads as TGCAGCGTTGTCACAGGGCAAGAGACCCAGTACTTC.

V usage is TRBV14 and J usage is TRBJ2-7; 14 bases agree with TRBD2. Germline CDR1 is SGHDN and CDR2 is FVKESK. V shed 3 bases and J 4 bases; nucleotides not matched to a gene: 5. This CDR3 spans 16 amino acids. The CDR3 sequence is CASSHMGLAGDYEQYF. The CDR3 coding sequence is TGTGCCAGCAGCCATATGGGACTAGCGGGGGATTACGAGCAGTACTTC.

Only a few counts were recorded for this clone. The J gene is TRBJ2-7, the V gene TRBV2; perhaps TRBD2 as D (6 bases). Per the germline V gene, CDR1 is SNHLY and CDR2 is FYNNEI. V lost 7 bases, J lost 3 bases, and 13 bases lay in between. The CDR3 contains 13 residues. The CDR3 nucleotides read TGTGCCAGCAAGGAGGGGTGGGGCTACGAGCAGTACTTC. Protein sequence: CASKEGWGYEQYF.

V is TRBV11-2 and J is TRBJ2-3; unclear D gene. The CDR3 extends over 13 amino acids. V was clipped by 6 bases and J by 0 bases, with 7 bases between them. Germline V gene lookup returns CDR1 SGHAT and CDR2 FQNNGV. CDR3 in DNA: TGTGCCAGCAGGGTGACAAGCACAGATACGCAGTATTTT. Protein sequence: CASRVTSTDTQYF.

The gene calls are TRBV30 and TRBJ1-2; TRBD1 is a possible D gene (6 bases). The V gene's germline CDR1 is GTSNPN and CDR2 SVGIG (reference sequence). V was pared by 1 base and J by 0 bases, with 12 bases between. CDR3 size: 15 residues. The CDR3 DNA is TGTGCCTGGAGTGCCAACAGGGTTTCTAACTATGGCTACACCTTC. This gives the protein CAWSANRVSNYGYTF.